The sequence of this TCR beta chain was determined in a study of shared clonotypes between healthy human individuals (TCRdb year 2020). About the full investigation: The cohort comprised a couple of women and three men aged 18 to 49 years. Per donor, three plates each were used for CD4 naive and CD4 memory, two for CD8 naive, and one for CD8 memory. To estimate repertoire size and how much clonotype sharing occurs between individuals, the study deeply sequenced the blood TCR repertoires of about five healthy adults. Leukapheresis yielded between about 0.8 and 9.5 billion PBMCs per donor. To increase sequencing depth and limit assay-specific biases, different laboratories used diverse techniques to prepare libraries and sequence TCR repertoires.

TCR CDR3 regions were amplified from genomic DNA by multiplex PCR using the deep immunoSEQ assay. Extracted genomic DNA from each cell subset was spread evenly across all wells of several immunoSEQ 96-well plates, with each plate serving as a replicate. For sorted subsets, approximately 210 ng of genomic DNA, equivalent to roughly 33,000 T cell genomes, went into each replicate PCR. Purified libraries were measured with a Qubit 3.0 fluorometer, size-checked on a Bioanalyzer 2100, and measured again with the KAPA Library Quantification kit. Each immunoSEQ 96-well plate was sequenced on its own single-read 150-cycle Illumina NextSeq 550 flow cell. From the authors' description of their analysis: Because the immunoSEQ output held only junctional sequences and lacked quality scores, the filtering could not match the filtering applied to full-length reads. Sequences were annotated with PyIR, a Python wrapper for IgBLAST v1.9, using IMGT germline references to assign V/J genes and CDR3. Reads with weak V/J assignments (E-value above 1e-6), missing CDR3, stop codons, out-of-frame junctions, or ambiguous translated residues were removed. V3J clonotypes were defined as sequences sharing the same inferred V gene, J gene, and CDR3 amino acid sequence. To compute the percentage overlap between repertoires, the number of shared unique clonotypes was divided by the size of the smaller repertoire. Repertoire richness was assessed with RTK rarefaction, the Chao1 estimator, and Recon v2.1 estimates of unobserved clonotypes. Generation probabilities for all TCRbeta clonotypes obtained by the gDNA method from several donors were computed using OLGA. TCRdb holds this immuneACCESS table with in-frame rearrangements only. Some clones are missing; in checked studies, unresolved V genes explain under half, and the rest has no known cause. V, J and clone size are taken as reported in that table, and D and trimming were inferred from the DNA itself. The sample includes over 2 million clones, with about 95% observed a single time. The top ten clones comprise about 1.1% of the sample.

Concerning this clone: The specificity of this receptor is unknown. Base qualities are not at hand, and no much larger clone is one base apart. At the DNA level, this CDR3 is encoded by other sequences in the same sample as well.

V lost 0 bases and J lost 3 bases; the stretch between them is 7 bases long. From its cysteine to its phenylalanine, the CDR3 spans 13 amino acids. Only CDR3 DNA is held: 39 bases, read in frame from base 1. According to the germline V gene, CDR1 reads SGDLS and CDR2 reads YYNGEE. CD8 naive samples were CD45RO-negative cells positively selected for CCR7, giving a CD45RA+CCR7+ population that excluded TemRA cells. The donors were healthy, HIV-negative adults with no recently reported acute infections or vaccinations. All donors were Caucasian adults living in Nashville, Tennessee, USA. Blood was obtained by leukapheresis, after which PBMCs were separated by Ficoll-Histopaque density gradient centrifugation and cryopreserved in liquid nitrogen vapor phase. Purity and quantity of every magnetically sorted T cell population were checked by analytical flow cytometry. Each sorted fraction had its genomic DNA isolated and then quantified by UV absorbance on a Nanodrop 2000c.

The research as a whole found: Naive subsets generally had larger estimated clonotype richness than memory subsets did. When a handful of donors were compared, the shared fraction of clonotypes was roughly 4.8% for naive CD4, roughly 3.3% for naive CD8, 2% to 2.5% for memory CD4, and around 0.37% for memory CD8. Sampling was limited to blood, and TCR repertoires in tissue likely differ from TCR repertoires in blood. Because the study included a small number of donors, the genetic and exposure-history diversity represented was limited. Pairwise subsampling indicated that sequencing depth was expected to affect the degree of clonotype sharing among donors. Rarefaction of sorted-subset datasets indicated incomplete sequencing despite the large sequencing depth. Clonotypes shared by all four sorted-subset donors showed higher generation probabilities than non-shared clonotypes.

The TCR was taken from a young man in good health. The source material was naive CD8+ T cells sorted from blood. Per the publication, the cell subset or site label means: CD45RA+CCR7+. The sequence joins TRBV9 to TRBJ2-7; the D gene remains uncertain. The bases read TGTGCCAGCAGCGTAGCACCCGGCTACGAGCAGTACTTC. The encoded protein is CASSVAPGYEQYF.